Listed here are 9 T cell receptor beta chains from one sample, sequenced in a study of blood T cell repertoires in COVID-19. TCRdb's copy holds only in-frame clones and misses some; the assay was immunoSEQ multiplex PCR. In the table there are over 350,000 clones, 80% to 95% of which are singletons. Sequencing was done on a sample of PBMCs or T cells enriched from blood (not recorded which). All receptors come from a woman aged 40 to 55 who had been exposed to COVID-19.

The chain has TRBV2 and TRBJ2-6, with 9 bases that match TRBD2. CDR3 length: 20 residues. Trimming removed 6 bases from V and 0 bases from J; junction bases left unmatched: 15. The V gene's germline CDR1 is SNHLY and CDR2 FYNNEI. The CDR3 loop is CASRDLAWRGGSSGANVLTF. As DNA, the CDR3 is TGTGCCAGCAGGGACTTAGCTTGGCGGGGGGGCAGCTCTGGGGCCAACGTCCTGACTTTC.

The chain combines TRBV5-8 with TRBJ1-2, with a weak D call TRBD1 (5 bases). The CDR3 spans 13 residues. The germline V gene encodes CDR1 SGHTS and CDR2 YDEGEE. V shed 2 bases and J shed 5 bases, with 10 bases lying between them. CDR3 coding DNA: TGTGCCAGCAGCTTTGGGGGGGTTTATGGCTACACCTTC. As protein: CASSFGGVYGYTF.

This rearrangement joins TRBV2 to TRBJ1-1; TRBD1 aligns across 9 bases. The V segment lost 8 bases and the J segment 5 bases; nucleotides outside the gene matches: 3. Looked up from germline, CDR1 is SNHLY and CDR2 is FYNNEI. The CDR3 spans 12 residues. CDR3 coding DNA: TGTGCCAGCGGGACAGGGCGGACTGAAGCTTTCTTT. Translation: CASGTGRTEAFF.

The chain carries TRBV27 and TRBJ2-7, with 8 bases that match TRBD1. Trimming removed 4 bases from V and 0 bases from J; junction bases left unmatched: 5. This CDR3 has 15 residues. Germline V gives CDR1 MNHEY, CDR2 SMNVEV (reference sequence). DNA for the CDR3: TGTGCCAGCAGTTCGGACAGGGAGGCCTCCTACGAGCAGTACTTC. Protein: CASSSDREASYEQYF.

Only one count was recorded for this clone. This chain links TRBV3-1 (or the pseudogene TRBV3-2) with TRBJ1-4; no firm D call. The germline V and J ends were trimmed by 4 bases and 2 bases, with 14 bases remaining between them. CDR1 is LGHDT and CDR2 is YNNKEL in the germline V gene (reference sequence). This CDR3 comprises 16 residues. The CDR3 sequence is CASSPFYGLTNEKLFF. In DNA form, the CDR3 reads TGTGCCAGCAGCCCCTTCTACGGGTTGACTAATGAAAAACTGTTTTTT.

The CDR3 bases are TGTGCCACCAGTGAGAGTCTAGCGGGAAGAAATGAGCAGTTCTTC. This sequence encodes CATSESLAGRNEQFF. This chain links TRBV24-1 with TRBJ2-1, with 9 positions matching TRBD2. The CDR3 consists of 15 residues. V lost 4 bases, J lost 7 bases, and 7 bases stayed unmatched. Germline V gene sequence: CDR1 KGHDR, CDR2 SFDVKD.

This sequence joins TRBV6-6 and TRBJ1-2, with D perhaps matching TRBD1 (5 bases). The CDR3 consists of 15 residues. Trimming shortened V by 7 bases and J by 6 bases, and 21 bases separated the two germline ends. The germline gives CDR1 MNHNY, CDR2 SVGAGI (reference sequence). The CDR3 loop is CASITLVGGVDGYTF. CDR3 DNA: TGTGCCAGCATTACACTGGTTGGGGGGGTAGATGGCTACACCTTC.

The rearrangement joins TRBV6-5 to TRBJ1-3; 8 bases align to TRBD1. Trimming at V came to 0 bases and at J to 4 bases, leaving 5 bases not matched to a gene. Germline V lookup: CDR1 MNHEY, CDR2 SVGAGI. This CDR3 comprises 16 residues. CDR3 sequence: CASSYSPRTGGNTIYF. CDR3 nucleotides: TGTGCCAGCAGTTACTCGCCTCGGACAGGGGGAAACACCATATATTTT.

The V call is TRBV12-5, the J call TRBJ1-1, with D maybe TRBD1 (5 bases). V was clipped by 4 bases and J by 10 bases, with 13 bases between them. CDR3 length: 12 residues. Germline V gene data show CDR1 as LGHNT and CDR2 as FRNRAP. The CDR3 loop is CASGSQYGGAFF. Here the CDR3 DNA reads TGTGCTAGTGGTTCCCAATACGGGGGAGCTTTCTTT.